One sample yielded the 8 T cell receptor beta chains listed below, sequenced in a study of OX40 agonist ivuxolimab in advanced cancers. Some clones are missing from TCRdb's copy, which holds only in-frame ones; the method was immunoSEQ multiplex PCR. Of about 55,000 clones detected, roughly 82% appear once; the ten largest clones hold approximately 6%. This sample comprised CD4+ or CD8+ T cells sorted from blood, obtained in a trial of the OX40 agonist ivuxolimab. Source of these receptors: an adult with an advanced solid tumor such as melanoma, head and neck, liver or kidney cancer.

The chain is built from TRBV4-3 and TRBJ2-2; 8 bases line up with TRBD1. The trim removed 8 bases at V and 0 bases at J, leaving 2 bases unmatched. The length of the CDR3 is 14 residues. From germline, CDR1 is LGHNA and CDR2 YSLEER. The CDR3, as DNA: TGCGCCAGCCGGGACAGGTCGAACACCGGGGAGCTGTTTTTT. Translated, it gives CASRDRSNTGELFF.

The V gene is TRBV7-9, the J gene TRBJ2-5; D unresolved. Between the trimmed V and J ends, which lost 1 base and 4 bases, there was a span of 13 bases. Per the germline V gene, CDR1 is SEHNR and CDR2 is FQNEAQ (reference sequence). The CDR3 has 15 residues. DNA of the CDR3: TGTGCCAGCAGCTTAGGGTCTTACCTAGGAGAGACCCAGTACTTC. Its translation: CASSLGSYLGETQYF.

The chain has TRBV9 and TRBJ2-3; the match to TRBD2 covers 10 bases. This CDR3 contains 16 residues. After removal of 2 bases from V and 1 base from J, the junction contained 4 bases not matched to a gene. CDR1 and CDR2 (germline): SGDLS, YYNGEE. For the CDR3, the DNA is TGTGCCAGCAGCGTGGGGGGGACTAGCGGCACAGATACGCAGTATTTT. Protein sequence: CASSVGGTSGTDTQYF.

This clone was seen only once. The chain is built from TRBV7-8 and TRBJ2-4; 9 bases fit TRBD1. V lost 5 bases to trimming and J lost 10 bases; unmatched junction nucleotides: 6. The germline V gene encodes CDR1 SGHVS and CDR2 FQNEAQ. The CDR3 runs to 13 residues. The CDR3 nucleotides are TGTGCCAGCAGCGGGGGACAGGGATTGATTCAGTACTTC. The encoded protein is CASSGGQGLIQYF.

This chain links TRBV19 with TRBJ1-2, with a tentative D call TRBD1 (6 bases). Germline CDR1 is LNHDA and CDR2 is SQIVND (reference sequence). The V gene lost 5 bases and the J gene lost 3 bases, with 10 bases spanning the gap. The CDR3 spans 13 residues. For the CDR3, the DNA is TGTGCCAGTAGTGGGCGACAGGACTATGGCTACACCTTC. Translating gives CASSGRQDYGYTF.

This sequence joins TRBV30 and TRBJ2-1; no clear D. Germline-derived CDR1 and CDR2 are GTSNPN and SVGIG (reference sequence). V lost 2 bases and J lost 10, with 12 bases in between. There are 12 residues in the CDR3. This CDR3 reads CAWSTLVGEQFF. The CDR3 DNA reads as TGTGCCTGGAGTACCCTAGTAGGGGAGCAGTTCTTC.

The CDR3 loop reads CASSRGGTGEQYF. In DNA form, the CDR3 reads TGTGCCAGCAGCCGAGGGGGAACGGGGGAGCAGTACTTC. This chain joins TRBV7-9 and TRBJ2-5; D may match TRBD1 or TRBD2 (6 bases each). Deletions cut 5 bases from V and 11 bases from J, with 18 bases between. CDR3 length: 13 amino acids. Germline V CDR1 and CDR2: SEHNR, FQNEAQ (reference sequence).

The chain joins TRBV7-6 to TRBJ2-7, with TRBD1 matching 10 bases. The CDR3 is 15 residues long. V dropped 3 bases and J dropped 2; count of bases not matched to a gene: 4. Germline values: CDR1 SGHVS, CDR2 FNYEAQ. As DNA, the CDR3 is TGTGCCAGCAGCTTGAGGACAGGGGGGCCCTACGAGCAGTACTTC. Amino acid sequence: CASSLRTGGPYEQYF.